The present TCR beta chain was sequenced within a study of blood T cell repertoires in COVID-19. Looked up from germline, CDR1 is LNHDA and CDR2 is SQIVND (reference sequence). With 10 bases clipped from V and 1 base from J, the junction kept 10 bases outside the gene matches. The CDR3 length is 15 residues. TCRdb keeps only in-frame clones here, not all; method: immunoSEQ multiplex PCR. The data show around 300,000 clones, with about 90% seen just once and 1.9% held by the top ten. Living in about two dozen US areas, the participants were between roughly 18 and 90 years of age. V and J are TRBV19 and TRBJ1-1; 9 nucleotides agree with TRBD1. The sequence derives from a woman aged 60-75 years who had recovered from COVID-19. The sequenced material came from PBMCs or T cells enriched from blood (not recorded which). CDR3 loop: CATTGLTGGNTEAFF. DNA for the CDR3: TGTGCCACCACCGGCCTGACAGGGGGGAACACTGAAGCTTTCTTT.